This T cell receptor beta chain was identified during a study of human T cells and chemical hapten exposure. Study-wide context: Weekly administration of diphenylcyclopropenone to the scalp of patients continued throughout the roughly 22-week study.

Study results and limitations: No alteration of TCRs above 1 in 1000 frequency was seen with DPC sensitization.

As concerns this clonotype: Its specificity is unknown.

Time point denoted: patch test 3, about 24 weeks after DPC sensitization. Treatment defined: therapeutic diphenylcyclopropenone sensitization with weekly scalp DPC. MiXCR, run by TCRdb on the RACE reads, gives a single entry per CDR3 protein. The sample carries roughly 200,000 distinct CDR3 sequences, under 30% recorded once. The TCR sequence derives from a woman aged 40 to 50 with alopecia areata. Some clones in this sample may be carry-over from other donors' samples. Sequencing was performed on whole blood, taken in connection with sensitization to the hapten diphenylcyclopropenone (DPC).

CDR3 loop: CASSQESGRTGETQYF. The CDR3 bases are TGCGCCAGCAGCCAAGAAAGCGGGAGGACGGGGGAGACCCAGTACTTC. J is TRBJ2-5 and V is TRBV4-1; TRBD2 matches at 9 bases. CDR1 MGHRA and CDR2 YSYEKL come from the germline V gene. V was pared by 0 bases and J by 5 bases, with 7 bases of the junction left unmatched. This CDR3 comprises 16 residues.